This record looks at one TCR beta chain sequence and its context. Antigen specificity is unknown. Germline CDR1 SGHTA, CDR2 FQGNSA. The CDR3 spans 15 residues. Between the trimmed V and J ends, which lost 2 bases and 8 bases, there was a span of 13 bases. A multiplex PCR was run with 60 Vbeta primers and 13 Jbeta primers. The repertoire was sequenced with immunoSEQ multiplex PCR; TCRdb's copy has only in-frame clones and lacks some. The data contain 110,000 to 150,000 clones, around 79% of them seen just once; the ten biggest clones take up just over 8.5%. These data come from a study of cytomegalovirus exposure and HLA in healthy donors. Study information: Unique TCRs numbering roughly 85 million, obtained from HLA-typed donors, made up an early data release. Assignment to the Caucasian-associated ancestry cluster applied to approximately 80% of the approximately 420 genotyped donors. Study observations and caveats: In vitro assays verified that a few CMV-associated chains recognized CMV antigens specifically. In a later analysis, V- and J-gene trimming of beta chains associated with a DCLRE1C missense variant, replicated independently.

The chain links TRBV7-2 to TRBJ1-6; possible D gene TRBD1, 6 bases. The source of this sequence is a woman in her 50s in good health and CMV-seropositive. The sample taken for sequencing was PBMCs. This CDR3 reads CASSLTAGVDSPLHF. The CDR3 bases are TGTGCCAGCAGCTTAACAGCAGGGGTAGATTCACCCCTCCACTTT.